Shown below are 23 T cell receptor beta chains from a single sample sequenced in a study of T-cell memory formation after mild COVID-19. TCRdb re-called the 5' RACE reads through MiXCR, storing one row per CDR3 protein. The sample includes 350,000 to 450,000 distinct CDR3 sequences, around 20% of them seen just once. Sequencing was done on a sample of PBMCs or a T cell subset sorted from them (not recorded which). The source of these receptors is an adult woman who had mild COVID-19 (a few samples of this study predate the infection). Cell type and time point are not known.

This rearrangement joins TRBV5-1 to TRBJ1-1; D remains unclear. Per germline, CDR1 SGHRS and CDR2 YFSETQ. V lost 0 bases and J 3 bases, leaving 12 bases between the germline ends. This CDR3 comprises 15 residues. This chain's CDR3 is CASSLEEAWDTEAFF. The CDR3 bases are TGCGCCAGCAGCTTGGAGGAGGCCTGGGACACTGAAGCTTTCTTT. The whole variable domain, filled in from reference TRBV5-1 and TRBJ1-1, reads KAGVTQTPRYLIKTRGQQVTLSCSPISGHRSVSWYQQTPGQGLQFLFEYFSETQRNKGNFPGRFSGRQFSNSRSEMNVSTLELGDSALYLCASSLEEAWDTEAFFGQGTRLTVV.

This chain uses TRBV5-1 with TRBJ1-2; TRBD1 is a possible D gene (6 bases). Between the trimmed V and J ends, which lost 0 bases and 6 bases, there was a span of 15 bases. This CDR3 spans 15 amino acids. Germline CDR1 is SGHRS and CDR2 is YFSETQ. CDR3: CASSLGGRGIDGYTF. The DNA of the CDR3 is TGCGCCAGCAGCTTGGGGGGCAGGGGAATTGATGGCTACACCTTC.

There are a few counts of this clonotype. The V and J genes are TRBV7-2 and TRBJ2-7; a possible D gene is TRBD2 (6 bases). Germline V gives CDR1 SGHTA, CDR2 FQGNSA. The germline V and J ends were trimmed by 1 base and 2 bases, with 12 bases remaining between them. This CDR3 has 15 residues. CDR3 sequence (DNA): TGTGCCAGCAGCTTAGAAGGCGGGGTTCCCTACGAGCAGTACTTC. Translation gives CASSLEGGVPYEQYF.

The sample holds a few counts of this clonotype. The chain carries TRBV12-3 or TRBV12-4 and TRBJ2-7; D is possibly TRBD1 or TRBD2 (5 bases each). The germline V and J ends were trimmed by 3 bases and 5 bases, with 17 bases remaining between them. This CDR3 is 15 amino acids long. As DNA, the CDR3 is TGTGCCAGCAGTTTGCGATCCGGGACGACTAACGAGCAGTACTTC. Translating gives CASSLRSGTTNEQYF.

This clonotype was observed a few times. The gene calls are TRBV5-1 and TRBJ1-1, with D maybe TRBD1 (5 bases). Germline V gene lookup returns CDR1 SGHRS and CDR2 YFSETQ. The germline V and J ends were trimmed by 4 bases and 2 bases, with 15 bases remaining between them. This CDR3 has 15 amino acids. CDR3 coding DNA: TGCGCCAGCAGCCTAGGGACGGACGCTAACACTGAAGCTTTCTTT. This sequence encodes CASSLGTDANTEAFF.

V and J are TRBV7-2 and TRBJ1-4; TRBD1 matches at 7 bases. Trimming took 3 bases from V and 8 from J; bases not matched to a gene: 12. The CDR3 loop spans 16 amino acids. From germline, CDR1 is SGHTA and CDR2 FQGNSA. CDR3 sequence (DNA): TGTGCCAGCAGCTTGCCCCCGCAGGGGGGGATGGAAAAACTGTTTTTT. This encodes CASSLPPQGGMEKLFF.

V and J are TRBV6-5 and TRBJ1-5; no firm D call. CDR1 is MNHEY and CDR2 is SVGAGI in the germline V gene. The CDR3 has 15 residues. V shed 5 bases and J shed 0 bases, with 11 bases lying between them. The CDR3 DNA is TGTGCCAGCAGTAACGTCGGAGATAGCAATCAGCCCCAGCATTTT. This sequence encodes CASSNVGDSNQPQHF.

V and J are TRBV4-1 and TRBJ2-3; unclear D gene. The CDR3 length is 12 residues. CDR1 is MGHRA and CDR2 is YSYEKL in the germline V gene. Trimming left V 6 bases short and J 6 bases short, with 10 bases between. Here the CDR3 DNA reads TGCGCCAGCAGTCTCATGATGGATACGCAGTATTTT. This encodes CASSLMMDTQYF.

The sample holds a few counts of this clonotype. The CDR3 protein is CASSPELAKNIQYF. The CDR3 bases are TGTGCCAGCAGCCCCGAGCTAGCCAAAAACATTCAGTACTTC. This chain uses TRBV7-2 with TRBJ2-4; D is uncertain. The CDR3 totals 14 residues. Germline V gene sequence: CDR1 SGHTA, CDR2 FQGNSA. The V and J ends lost 5 bases and 0 bases respectively, with 8 bases between them. Based on the CDR3 plus reference TRBV7-2 and TRBJ2-4, the full variable domain is GAGVSQSPSNKVTEKGKDVELRCDPISGHTALYWYRQSLGQGLEFLIYFQGNSAPDKSGLPSDRFSAERTGGSVSTLTIQRTQQEDSAVYLCASSPELAKNIQYFGAGTRLSVL.

The rearrangement uses TRBV7-9 and TRBJ2-1; 7 nucleotides agree with TRBD1. Per the germline V gene, CDR1 is SEHNR and CDR2 is FQNEAQ (reference sequence). The CDR3 loop spans 12 amino acids. The V and J ends lost 5 bases and 10 bases, in that order; junction bases with no gene match: 5. CDR3 region: CASSHRGNEQFF. CDR3 nucleotides: TGTGCCAGCAGCCACAGGGGTAACGAGCAGTTCTTC.

The rearrangement uses TRBV9 and TRBJ2-2; 7 nucleotides line up with TRBD2. This CDR3 spans 15 amino acids. V was clipped by 4 bases and J by 0 bases; unmatched bases: 3. Germline CDR1 SGDLS, CDR2 YYNGEE. As DNA, the CDR3 is TGTGCCAGCAGCCCCGGGGGGTCGAACACCGGGGAGCTGTTTTTT. It encodes CASSPGGSNTGELFF.

The CDR3 nucleotides are TGCAGTGCTGGACAGGGAGTTCGCTATGGCTACACCTTC. Protein product: CSAGQGVRYGYTF. The chain couples TRBV20-1 to TRBJ1-2; 8 bases map to TRBD1. The V segment lost 5 bases and the J segment 4 bases; nucleotides outside the gene matches: 6. CDR3 length: 13 residues. Germline lookup yields CDR1 DFQATT and CDR2 SNEGSKA (reference sequence).

The rearrangement uses TRBV4-2 and TRBJ1-2; TRBD1 matches at 7 bases. In germline, CDR1 is LGHNA, CDR2 YNFKEQ. The CDR3 runs to 16 residues. V was pared by 3 bases and J by 2 bases, with 9 bases of the junction left unmatched. This chain's CDR3 is CASSHRGGQTNYGYTF. The CDR3 coding sequence is TGTGCCAGCAGCCATCGGGGGGGACAGACAAACTATGGCTACACCTTC.

The rearrangement links TRBV5-1 to TRBJ2-1, with D possibly being TRBD2 (5 bases). The V end lost 2 bases, the J end lost 11 bases, and 17 bases lay between the germline ends. CDR3 length equals 14 residues. From germline, CDR1 is SGHRS and CDR2 YFSETQ. The CDR3 DNA is TGCGCCAGCAGCTTCGAGGGAACAGTAAGCCAGCAGTTCTTC. Its translation: CASSFEGTVSQQFF. The full variable domain, completed using reference TRBV5-1 and TRBJ2-1, is KAGVTQTPRYLIKTRGQQVTLSCSPISGHRSVSWYQQTPGQGLQFLFEYFSETQRNKGNFPGRFSGRQFSNSRSEMNVSTLELGDSALYLCASSFEGTVSQQFFGPGTRLTVL.

This clonotype was found a few times. The chain is built from TRBV12-3 or TRBV12-4 and TRBJ1-1; the D gene is possibly TRBD1 (6 bases). The CDR3 runs to 12 residues. Trimming removed 10 bases from V and 4 bases from J, with 13 bases in between. Written as DNA, the CDR3 is TGTGCCACAACAGGGTCCCCCACTGAAGCTTTCTTT. Translated, it gives CATTGSPTEAFF.

This clonotype occurred a few times. V and J are TRBV20-1 and TRBJ2-5; D possibly corresponds to TRBD1 (6 bases). The germline CDR1 and CDR2 sequences are DFQATT and SNEGSKA (reference sequence). V was clipped by 6 bases and J by 7 bases, with 24 bases between them. The CDR3 is made up of 15 amino acids. The chain's CDR3 is CSAPGGGRGGGTQYF. The CDR3 DNA is TGCAGTGCCCCAGGTGGCGGCCGAGGGGGTGGGACCCAGTACTTC.

This clonotype has only a few counts. The CDR3 sequence is CSARDHGPGYTF. The DNA for the CDR3 is TGCAGTGCTAGAGATCATGGCCCGGGCTACACCTTC. The chain has TRBV20-1 and TRBJ1-2; D remains ambiguous. Germline CDR1 reads DFQATT; CDR2 reads SNEGSKA (reference sequence). V was clipped by 0 bases and J by 8 bases, with 10 bases between them. The CDR3 extends over 12 amino acids.

The J gene is TRBJ2-7, the V gene TRBV7-2; tentatively, D is TRBD2 (6 bases). Trimming removed 4 bases at V and 4 bases at J, with 11 bases between. From germline, CDR1 is SGHTA and CDR2 FQGNSA. CDR3 size: 13 residues. CDR3 sequence (DNA): TGTGCCAGCAGCTATCCTAGCGTTTACGAGCAGTACTTC. Protein: CASSYPSVYEQYF. The whole variable domain, filled in from reference TRBV7-2 and TRBJ2-7, reads GAGVSQSPSNKVTEKGKDVELRCDPISGHTALYWYRQSLGQGLEFLIYFQGNSAPDKSGLPSDRFSAERTGGSVSTLTIQRTQQEDSAVYLCASSYPSVYEQYFGPGTRLTVT.

The V gene is TRBV6-1, the J gene TRBJ2-7, with 8 bases matching TRBD2. From germline, CDR1 is MNHNS and CDR2 SASEGT. This CDR3 is 17 amino acids long. After removal of 4 bases from V and 0 bases from J, the junction contained 11 bases not matched to a gene. CDR3 DNA: TGTGCCAGCAGTGGAGGGACCGCGGGGGGCCTCTCCTACGAGCAGTACTTC. As protein: CASSGGTAGGLSYEQYF.

The chain uses TRBV12-3 or TRBV12-4 and TRBJ1-2; 12 bases agree with TRBD1. The CDR3 runs to 16 residues. With V trimmed by 5 bases and J by 4 bases, 8 bases remained unmatched. The CDR3 nucleotides read TGTGCCAGCAGTCCCAAGCGGGACAGGGGGCTCTATGGCTACACCTTC. This gives the protein CASSPKRDRGLYGYTF.

There are many counts of this clonotype. J is TRBJ2-7 and V is TRBV19, with D uncertain. CDR1 LNHDA and CDR2 SQIVND come from the germline V gene (reference sequence). Trimming took 5 bases from V and 0 from J, leaving 14 bases between them. The CDR3 consists of 15 residues. The CDR3, as DNA: TGTGCCAGTAGTTCCGTTCAGGATTCCTCCTACGAGCAGTACTTC. It translates to CASSSVQDSSYEQYF.

The chain joins TRBV7-2 to TRBJ2-1; a possible D gene is TRBD2 (5 bases). Germline CDR1 reads SGHTA; CDR2 reads FQGNSA. V was clipped by 2 bases and J by 0 bases, with 11 bases between them. The CDR3 has 16 amino acids. The CDR3 DNA follows: TGTGCCAGCAGCTTATTCGTGGGGAGCTCCTACAATGAGCAGTTCTTC. It encodes CASSLFVGSSYNEQFF.

As to this clonotype: An end of the junction differs from the germline gene, which may be a read error. The chain couples TRBV7-7 to TRBJ2-1, with D maybe TRBD2 (7 bases). CDR1 is SSHAT and CDR2 is FNYEAQ in the germline V gene (reference sequence). The CDR3 extends over 15 amino acids. This chain's CDR3 is CASSLGGGDGNEQFF. CDR3 coding DNA: TGTGCTAGCAGCTTAGGGGGGGGCGATGGGAATGAGCAGTTCTTC.